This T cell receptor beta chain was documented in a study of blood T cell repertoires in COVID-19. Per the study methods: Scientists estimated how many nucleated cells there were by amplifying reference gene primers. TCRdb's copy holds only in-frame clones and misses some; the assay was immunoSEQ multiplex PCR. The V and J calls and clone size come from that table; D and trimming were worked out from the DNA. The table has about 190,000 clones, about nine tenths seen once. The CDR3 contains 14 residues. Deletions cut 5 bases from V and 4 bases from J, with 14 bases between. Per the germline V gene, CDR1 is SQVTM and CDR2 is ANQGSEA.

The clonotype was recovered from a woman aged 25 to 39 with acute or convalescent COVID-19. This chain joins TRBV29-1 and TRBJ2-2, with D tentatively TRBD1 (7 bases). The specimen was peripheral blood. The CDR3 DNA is TGCAGCGTTAGGCCAGGGGGACTCACCGGGGAGCTGTTTTTT. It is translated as CSVRPGGLTGELFF.